The 20 T cell receptor beta chains given below trace back to one sample, sequenced in a study of blood T cell repertoires in COVID-19. Using immunoSEQ multiplex PCR, the repertoire was profiled, and TCRdb retains in-frame clones only, with some absent. The top ten clones hold roughly 8.4% of a sample with 100,000 to 120,000 clones, about 88% of them seen once. Sequenced input: peripheral blood. The receptors were sampled from a woman in her 70s who had recovered from COVID-19.

The J gene is TRBJ2-7, the V gene TRBV5-4, with 9 nucleotides matching TRBD1. This CDR3 spans 16 amino acids. V shed 1 base and J 1 base; nucleotides not matched to a gene: 6. Germline lookup yields CDR1 SGHNT and CDR2 YYREEE (reference sequence). The CDR3 is CASSLPGTGFSYEQYF. CDR3 sequence (DNA): TGTGCCAGCAGCTTGCCCGGGACAGGGTTTTCCTACGAGCAGTACTTC.

V gene TRBV6-5 combines with J gene TRBJ1-4; 7 bases are shared with TRBD1. Germline V gene lookup returns CDR1 MNHEY and CDR2 SVGAGI. V was pared by 11 bases and J by 8 bases, with 8 bases of the junction left unmatched. The CDR3 runs 12 residues. CDR3 bases: TGTGCCGCCACAGGGGCCGGGGAAAAACTGTTTTTT. Residues: CAATGAGEKLFF.

The rearrangement links TRBV5-1 to TRBJ1-2, with D possibly matching TRBD1 (5 bases). The ends were cut back, 3 bases at V and 0 bases at J, with 9 bases in the middle. The CDR3 has 14 residues. The V gene's germline CDR1 is SGHRS and CDR2 YFSETQ. In DNA form, the CDR3 reads TGCGCCAGCAGCTCGGACACGTCTAACTATGGCTACACCTTC. This gives the protein CASSSDTSNYGYTF.

The chain employs TRBV7-9 and TRBJ2-7; TRBD1 is a possible D gene (5 bases). V was trimmed by 5 bases and J by 10 bases, leaving 15 bases between them. CDR3 length: 12 residues. Germline-derived CDR1 and CDR2 are SEHNR and FQNEAQ (reference sequence). The CDR3 reads CASSPDSTAQYF. The CDR3 DNA follows: TGTGCCAGCAGCCCCGACAGCACCGCACAGTACTTC.

The rearrangement joins TRBV27 to TRBJ1-1; tentatively, D is TRBD1 (6 bases). Germline CDR1 and CDR2: MNHEY and SMNVEV (reference sequence). V lost 3 bases to trimming and J lost 5 bases, with 7 bases between them. This CDR3 is 12 amino acids long. CDR3 region: CASSLRGTEAFF. The CDR3, as DNA: TGTGCCAGCAGTTTGAGGGGGACTGAAGCTTTCTTT.

This rearrangement joins TRBV24-1 to TRBJ2-1; no clear D. V gave up 0 bases and J gave up 7 bases, with 12 bases separating them. The CDR3 covers 15 residues. The germline gives CDR1 KGHDR, CDR2 SFDVKD. CDR3 in amino acids: CATSDLSPEMNEQFF. The CDR3, as DNA: TGTGCCACCAGTGATTTGAGTCCCGAGATGAATGAGCAGTTCTTC.

This clone showed up just once. The chain links TRBV18 to TRBJ2-3, with 7 positions matching TRBD2. This CDR3 is 19 amino acids long. The germline CDR1 and CDR2 sequences are KGHSH and LQKENI. The V gene end was trimmed by 1 base and the J gene end by 1 base; junction bases not matched to a gene: 14. The CDR3 is CASSPRSLMSGARTDTQYF. In DNA form, the CDR3 reads TGTGCCAGCTCACCACGATCTCTCATGAGCGGGGCCCGCACAGATACGCAGTATTTT. The full variable domain, rest sourced from reference TRBV18 and TRBJ2-3, is NAGVMQNPRHLVRRRGQEARLRCSPMKGHSHVYWYRQLPEEGLKFMVYLQKENIIDESGMPKERFSAEFPKEGPSILRIQQVVRGDSAAYFCASSPRSLMSGARTDTQYFGPGTRLTVL.

This chain uses TRBV2 with TRBJ1-2, with a possible D match to TRBD1 (5 bases). In germline, CDR1 is SNHLY, CDR2 FYNNEI. Trimming left V 4 bases short and J 14 bases short, with 17 bases between. CDR3 size: 12 residues. CDR3 DNA: TGTGCCAGCAGTGGGGACGGCGCGGGGGAGACCTTC. This sequence encodes CASSGDGAGETF.

The rearrangement joins TRBV9 to TRBJ2-3; D remains ambiguous. The V gene's germline CDR1 is SGDLS and CDR2 YYNGEE. The CDR3 has 14 amino acids. The V end was cut by 2 bases, the J end by 6 bases, with 13 bases between. The CDR3: CASSVLDSHDTQYF. DNA of the CDR3: TGTGCCAGCAGCGTTCTTGACTCTCACGATACGCAGTATTTT.

This chain uses TRBV4-1 with TRBJ2-1; D unresolved. This CDR3 contains 18 residues. V was shortened by 0 bases and J by 0 bases, with 15 bases between the two germline ends. Looked up from germline, CDR1 is MGHRA and CDR2 is YSYEKL. This CDR3 is CASSQDPGVYSSYNEQFF. In DNA form, the CDR3 reads TGCGCCAGCAGCCAAGACCCCGGAGTCTATAGCTCCTACAATGAGCAGTTCTTC.

The genes are TRBV7-4 and TRBJ1-5; maybe TRBD1 (6 bases). The germline V gene encodes CDR1 SGHVT and CDR2 SQSDAQ. The V gene lost 4 bases and the J gene lost 6 bases, with 28 bases spanning the gap. This CDR3 region has 19 residues. CDR3 coding DNA: TGTGCCAGCAGCTCTAAACTAAATATTCAGGGGATAGGGAGTCAGCCCCAGCATTTT. Translation: CASSSKLNIQGIGSQPQHF. Full variable domain (outside the CDR3, taken from reference TRBV7-4 and TRBJ1-5): GAGVSQSPRYKVAKRGRDVALRCDSISGHVTLYWYRQTLGQGSEVLTYSQSDAQRDKSGRPSGRFSAERPERSVSTLKIQRTEQGDSAVYLCASSSKLNIQGIGSQPQHFGDGTRLSIL.

J is TRBJ2-7 and V is TRBV18; TRBD2 agrees at 7 bases. CDR3 size: 14 residues. V lost 6 bases to trimming and J lost 5 bases; unmatched junction nucleotides: 10. Germline V lookup: CDR1 KGHSH, CDR2 LQKENI. DNA of the CDR3: TGTGCCAGCTCCCCAAAGCGGGGTCTCGACGAGCAGTACTTC. This encodes CASSPKRGLDEQYF.

This CDR3 is CASSYAGVRETQYF. In DNA, the CDR3 is TGCGCCAGCAGCTATGCAGGGGTACGGGAGACCCAGTACTTC. The chain has TRBV5-1 and TRBJ2-5; D is perhaps TRBD1 (6 bases). In germline, CDR1 is SGHRS, CDR2 YFSETQ. The CDR3 has 14 residues. V lost 3 bases to trimming and J lost 5 bases, with 14 bases between them.

The chain employs TRBV6-5 and TRBJ1-1; a weak D match, TRBD1 (6 bases). Trimming removed 5 bases from V and 3 bases from J, with 13 bases in between. This CDR3 is 14 amino acids long. The V gene's germline CDR1 is MNHEY and CDR2 SVGAGI. The DNA for the CDR3 is TGTGCCAGCAGTACCAGGGGTGGGGACACTGAAGCTTTCTTT. This translates into CASSTRGGDTEAFF.

The chain joins TRBV3-1 (or the pseudogene TRBV3-2) to TRBJ2-7; D is perhaps TRBD1 (5 bases). Deletions cut 0 bases from V and 4 bases from J, with 7 bases between. The germline gives CDR1 LGHDT, CDR2 YNNKEL (reference sequence). The CDR3 contains 13 residues. This chain's CDR3 is CASSQDSGYEQYF. CDR3 in DNA: TGTGCCAGCAGCCAAGATTCAGGGTACGAGCAGTACTTC.

The J gene is TRBJ1-5, the V gene TRBV7-2; weak D call: TRBD1 (6 bases). CDR3 size: 15 residues. Germline CDR1 is SGHTA and CDR2 is FQGNSA. V lost 2 bases, J lost 6 bases, and 14 bases lay in between. Here the CDR3 DNA reads TGTGCCAGCAGCTTAAACCAACAGGGTGGTCAGCCCCAGCATTTT. Its translation is CASSLNQQGGQPQHF.

This chain links TRBV7-2 with TRBJ1-5; D not certain. V was trimmed by 5 bases and J by 6 bases, leaving 8 bases between them. The CDR3 is 12 residues long. Germline V gives CDR1 SGHTA, CDR2 FQGNSA. CDR3 in amino acids: CASSPPGQPQHF. The CDR3 DNA follows: TGTGCCAGCAGCCCCCCCGGTCAGCCCCAGCATTTT. Together with reference TRBV7-2 and TRBJ1-5, the CDR3 gives the full variable domain: GAGVSQSPSNKVTEKGKDVELRCDPISGHTALYWYRQSLGQGLEFLIYFQGNSAPDKSGLPSDRFSAERTGGSVSTLTIQRTQQEDSAVYLCASSPPGQPQHFGDGTRLSIL.

The chain has TRBV5-1 and TRBJ2-5; D is perhaps TRBD1 (5 bases). CDR1 is SGHRS, CDR2 YFSETQ, per germline. This CDR3 is built from 13 residues. Trimming removed 5 bases at V and 3 bases at J, with 11 bases between. CDR3 residues: CASRARREETQYF. The CDR3 DNA follows: TGCGCCAGCAGGGCTCGCAGGGAAGAGACCCAGTACTTC.

This clone was recorded once. The chain carries TRBV10-3 and TRBJ1-1; 9 bases match TRBD1. Germline CDR1 ENHRY, CDR2 SYGVKD. J was trimmed by 4 bases and V by 6 bases; bases with no gene match: 6. The CDR3 consists of 14 residues. DNA of the CDR3: TGTGCCATCAGCGCCAGACAGGGGGGCACTGAAGCTTTCTTT. Its protein is CAISARQGGTEAFF.

The J gene is TRBJ2-3, the V gene TRBV18, with a possible D match to TRBD2 (6 bases). With 2 bases removed from V and 6 bases from J, the gap between germline ends came to 9 bases. Germline CDR1 reads KGHSH; CDR2 reads LQKENI. The length of the CDR3 is 13 residues. The CDR3 DNA reads as TGTGCCAGCTCACCAGGCGGGGTTGATACGCAGTATTTT. Residues: CASSPGGVDTQYF.